These T cell receptor beta chains were read from a single sample in a study of T cells in localized non-small cell lung cancer. The data were produced by immunoSEQ multiplex PCR, yet TCRdb's version contains in-frame clones alone and is incomplete. Among about 930 clones, 23% were seen once, and the ten largest hold 10% to 15%. Here the sequenced sample was normal lung tissue next to the tumor, taken before any cancer treatment. Receptor source: a woman aged 35-75 years with stage III lung adenocarcinoma. Both conserved end residues are trimmed from each CDR3.

V	J	CDR3
TRBV28	TRBJ2-7	ASSLGLGRYEQY
TRBV6-8	TRBJ2-1	ASRDRRYNEQF
TRBV18	TRBJ2-6	ASSPGQARSGANVLT
TRBV6-7	TRBJ2-1	ASSYGGEQF
TRBV30	TRBJ2-1	AWSVIGTGNEQF
TRBV7-6	TRBJ2-3	AAVIAGPTDTQY
TRBV19	TRBJ2-6	ASSISRVANVLT
TRBV6-8	TRBJ2-7	ASSVDAPKDYEQY
TRBV19	TRBJ2-1	ASSSRDFPSWDEQF
TRBV7-4	TRBJ2-1	ASSPVSSVGVNNEQF
TRBV9	TRBJ1-2	ASSIYQLGQGVHGYT
TRBV11-3	TRBJ2-5	ASTAGDMDTSETQY
TRBV9	TRBJ2-1	ASSSLAGGVEQF
TRBV11-3	TRBJ1-2	ASSSLLLGQSYGYT
TRBV11-3	TRBJ1-2	ASSPLVGGGYGYT
TRBV6-8	TRBJ2-4	ASSPRTSGRGGNIQY
TRBV15	TRBJ2-2	ATISSLEGTGELF
TRBV23-1	TRBJ1-2	ASSLFRADGYT
TRBV11-3	TRBJ1-3	ASSLRGVGNTIY
TRBV10-3	TRBJ1-1	AISEQEMGTEAF
TRBV19	TRBJ1-2	ASSMPGSIYGYT
TRBV18	TRBJ2-5	ASSPDRGLGETQY
TRBV11-3	TRBJ2-2	ASSGPGLTGELF
TRBV2	TRBJ2-4	ASRAMTGAVNIQY
TRBV18	TRBJ1-1	ASSPQGRVEAF
TRBV6-8	TRBJ2-1	ASSDSSGTSYNEQF
TRBV15	TRBJ2-4	ATSKGEGLGNIQY
TRBV9	TRBJ2-7	ASSDGGTLYEQY
TRBV11-3	TRBJ2-3	ASIPRRGGHTDTQY
TRBV6-8	TRBJ1-1	ASSWGGNTEAF
TRBV14	TRBJ2-7	ASSQDMSRKTYEQY
TRBV9	TRBJ2-7	ASRGQRGPSYEQY
TRBV11-3	TRBJ2-6	ASSPTRMRGHSGANVLT
TRBV6-8	TRBJ1-5	ASRPTGKEHQPQH
TRBV23-1	TRBJ2-1	ASSQGQSYNEQF
TRBV10-2	TRBJ1-1	ASRSGQGGGDTEAF
TRBV19	TRBJ2-2	ASMRTSGYTGELF
TRBV6-8	TRBJ1-1	ASLPGAGEAF
TRBV18	TRBJ2-7	ASSPPGTPHYEQY
TRBV29-1	TRBJ2-7	SVEDGASYEQY
TRBV6-8	TRBJ2-7	ASSYAGGPYEQY
TRBV10-3	TRBJ1-1	AISESQDLNTEAF
TRBV11-3	TRBJ1-2	ASTPGGEGSGYT